This entry features one TCR beta chain sequence. The record originates from a study of blood T cell repertoires in COVID-19. This CDR3 is built from 13 residues. Germline-derived CDR1 and CDR2 are SSHAT and FNYEAQ (reference sequence). V lost 5 bases to trimming and J lost 9 bases, with 14 bases between them. Sequencing was performed with immunoSEQ multiplex PCR; in TCRdb, only in-frame clones are kept and a portion is missing. The sample lists about 200,000 clones; roughly 80% were seen once. The specimen was peripheral blood. The chain joins TRBV7-7 to TRBJ2-1; D possibly corresponds to TRBD2 (6 bases). The receptor's source is an elderly woman with acute or convalescent COVID-19. The CDR3 nucleotides are TGTGCCAGCAGCGGAGGGCTATCTTCTGAGCAGTTCTTC. This sequence encodes CASSGGLSSEQFF.